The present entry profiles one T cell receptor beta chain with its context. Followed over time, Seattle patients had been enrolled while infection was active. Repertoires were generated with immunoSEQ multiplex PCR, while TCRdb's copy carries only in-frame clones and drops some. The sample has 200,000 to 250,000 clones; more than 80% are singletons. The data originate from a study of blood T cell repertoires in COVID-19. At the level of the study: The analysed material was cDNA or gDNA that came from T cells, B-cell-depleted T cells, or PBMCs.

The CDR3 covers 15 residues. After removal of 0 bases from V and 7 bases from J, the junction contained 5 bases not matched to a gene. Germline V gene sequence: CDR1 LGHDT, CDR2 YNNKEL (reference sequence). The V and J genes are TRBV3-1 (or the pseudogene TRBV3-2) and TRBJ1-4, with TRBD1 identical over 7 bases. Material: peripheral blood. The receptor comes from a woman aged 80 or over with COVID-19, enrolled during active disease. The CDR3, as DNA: TGTGCCAGCAGCCAAGATTGGCAGGGGGGTGAAAAACTGTTTTTT. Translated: CASSQDWQGGEKLFF.